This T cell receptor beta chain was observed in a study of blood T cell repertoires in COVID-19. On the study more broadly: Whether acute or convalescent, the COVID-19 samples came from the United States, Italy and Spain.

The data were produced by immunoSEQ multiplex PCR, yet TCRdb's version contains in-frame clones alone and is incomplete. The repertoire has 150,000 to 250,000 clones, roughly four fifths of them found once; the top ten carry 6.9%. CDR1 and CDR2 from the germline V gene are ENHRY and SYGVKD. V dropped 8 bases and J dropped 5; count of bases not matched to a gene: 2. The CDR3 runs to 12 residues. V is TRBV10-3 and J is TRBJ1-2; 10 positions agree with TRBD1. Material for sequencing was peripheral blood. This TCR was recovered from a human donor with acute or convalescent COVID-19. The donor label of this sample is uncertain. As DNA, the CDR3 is TGTGCCATCGGGGGACAGGGGTATGGCTACACCTTC. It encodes CAIGGQGYGYTF.